One and the same sample provided the 19 T cell receptor beta chains below, sequenced in a study of T cells in Graves' hyperthyroidism and ophthalmopathy. The TCR beta CDR3 regions underwent amplification using RNA transcripts as the source. The primer set for the first-round RT-PCR of the TCR CDR3 was HTBI. TCRdb called the multiplex PCR reads again in MiXCR, with one record for every CDR3 protein. The sample consists of 300,000 to 450,000 distinct CDR3 sequences, approximately 17% of them appearing once. The sequenced sample consisted of blood. These receptors were collected from a young man with Graves' ophthalmopathy.

This chain links TRBV6-9 with TRBJ1-6; D might be TRBD1 (6 bases). Germline CDR1 reads MNHGY; CDR2 reads SVAAGI. The CDR3 is 13 amino acids. V lost 7 bases, J lost 8 bases, and 12 bases lay in between. CDR3 in DNA: TGTGCCAGCACCCAGGGGTGGCATTCACCCCTCCACTTT. It yields the protein CASTQGWHSPLHF.

Of note for this clonotype: This may stem from a read error, because a much larger clone lies one nucleotide away. The chain carries TRBV27 and TRBJ1-2; no reliable D call. Germline V gene data show CDR1 as MNHEY and CDR2 as SMNVEV (reference sequence). V lost 4 bases, J lost 4 bases, and 10 bases lay in between. This CDR3 spans 13 amino acids. In DNA form, the CDR3 reads TGTGCCAGCAGTTCCCGGGCCCTCTATGGCTACACCTTC. It specifies CASSSRALYGYTF.

This clonotype was picked up a small number of times. This may be a read error: a much more frequent sequence differs by one nucleotide. The rearrangement links TRBV12-3 or TRBV12-4 to TRBJ1-1, with TRBD1 identical over 10 bases. The CDR3 consists of 14 residues. The CDR3 DNA is TGTGCCAGCAGGCCGACAGGGGGCGGGACTGAAGCTCTCTTT. Translated, it gives CASRPTGGGTEALF.

This clonotype has a handful of counts. The chain employs TRBV7-3 and TRBJ2-2; a weak D match, TRBD1 (6 bases). The CDR3 totals 15 residues. Trimming took 5 bases from V and 2 from J, leaving 12 bases between them. Germline V lookup: CDR1 SGHTA, CDR2 FQGTGA. The CDR3 DNA reads TGTGCCAGCAGCCGAACGGGACAAAACACCGGGGAGCTGTTTTTT. Residues: CASSRTGQNTGELFF. Together with reference TRBV7-3 and TRBJ2-2, the CDR3 gives the full variable domain: GAGVSQTPSNKVTEKGKYVELRCDPISGHTALYWYRQSLGQGPEFLIYFQGTGAADDSGLPNDRFFAVRPEGSVSTLKIQRTERGDSAVYLCASSRTGQNTGELFFGEGSRLTVL.

The J gene is TRBJ2-2, the V gene TRBV28; 7 bases are a match to TRBD2. The CDR3 extends over 13 amino acids. Germline assignment: CDR1 MDHEN and CDR2 SYDVKM. V shed 8 bases, J shed 6 bases, and the junction held 6 bases outside the gene matches. The DNA of the CDR3 is TGTGCCAGCCTCAAGGGAGGGGCCGGGGAGCTGTTTTTT. Amino acids: CASLKGGAGELFF.

There are many counts of this clonotype. This chain connects TRBV24-1 to TRBJ2-7; D gene ambiguous. The germline gives CDR1 KGHDR, CDR2 SFDVKD. The CDR3 loop spans 16 amino acids. The germline V and J ends were trimmed by 4 bases and 2 bases, with 17 bases remaining between them. The CDR3: CATSDPRGSPPYEQYF. The DNA for the CDR3 is TGTGCCACCAGTGACCCGAGAGGATCCCCTCCCTACGAGCAGTACTTC.

The rearrangement links TRBV19 to TRBJ1-5, with a weak D call TRBD1 (5 bases). Germline CDR1 LNHDA, CDR2 SQIVND (reference sequence). This CDR3 has 16 amino acids. V was clipped by 6 bases and J by 3 bases, with 18 bases between them. CDR3: CASSSTALPFNQPQHF. DNA for the CDR3: TGTGCCAGTAGCTCGACAGCTCTACCCTTCAATCAGCCCCAGCATTTT.

In this sample, this clonotype turned up many times. This chain uses TRBV7-2 with TRBJ2-7; possibly TRBD2 for D (5 bases). CDR3 length: 13 residues. V was cut by 5 bases and J by 9 bases, with 17 bases left in between. Germline V gene sequence: CDR1 SGHTA, CDR2 FQGNSA. CDR3 in DNA: TGTGCCAGCAGCCGGGCTCTCCCTGAGGGGCAGTACTTC. It codes for CASSRALPEGQYF.

The gene calls are TRBV9 and TRBJ2-3, with 7 nucleotides matching TRBD2. Germline assignment: CDR1 SGDLS and CDR2 YYNGEE. The CDR3 spans 17 residues. Germline trimming cut 0 bases from V and 0 bases from J; bases unmatched to any gene: 7. CDR3 loop: CASSVVASGGSTDTQYF. CDR3 DNA sequence: TGTGCCAGCAGCGTAGTGGCTAGCGGCGGGAGCACAGATACGCAGTATTTT.

This clonotype came up a few times. The gene calls are TRBV5-1 and TRBJ2-4; 8 bases align to TRBD2. V shed 4 bases and J 8 bases; nucleotides not matched to a gene: 8. The CDR3 extends over 14 amino acids. In germline, CDR1 is SGHRS, CDR2 YFSETQ. The CDR3 loop is CASSPGGGSDIQYF. The CDR3 DNA reads as TGCGCCAGCAGCCCGGGGGGGGGTTCGGACATTCAGTACTTC.

This clonotype was counted between two and nine times. The chain is built from TRBV5-1 and TRBJ2-7; possible D gene TRBD2, 6 bases. Per germline, CDR1 SGHRS and CDR2 YFSETQ. The CDR3 extends over 13 amino acids. Trimming removed 5 bases from V and 1 base from J, with 10 bases in between. CDR3 in amino acids: CASRFRESYEQYF. The CDR3 DNA is TGCGCCAGCAGATTCCGGGAGTCCTACGAGCAGTACTTC.

This clonotype was seen ten or more times. The CDR3 region has the DNA TGTGCCAGCAGTTTCGATCAGGGGACTAACTATGGCTACACCTTC. Its translation: CASSFDQGTNYGYTF. The chain is built from TRBV27 and TRBJ1-2; weak D call: TRBD1 (6 bases). Trimming removed 3 bases from V and 0 bases from J, with 11 bases in between. This CDR3 region has 15 residues. CDR1 and CDR2 from the germline V gene are MNHEY and SMNVEV (reference sequence).

This clonotype was observed many times. The genes are TRBV11-2 and TRBJ2-3; 7 bases agree with TRBD1. Trimming at V came to 3 bases and at J to 5 bases, leaving 5 bases not matched to a gene. Germline CDR1 and CDR2: SGHAT and FQNNGV. The CDR3 contains 14 residues. The CDR3 here is CASSFGTAVDTQYF. The CDR3 DNA follows: TGTGCCAGCAGCTTCGGGACAGCAGTAGATACGCAGTATTTT. Using reference TRBV11-2 and TRBJ2-3 for the parts outside the CDR3, the full variable domain is EAGVAQSPRYKIIEKRQSVAFWCNPISGHATLYWYQQILGQGPKLLIQFQNNGVVDDSQLPKDRFSAERLKGVDSTLKIQPAKLEDSAVYLCASSFGTAVDTQYFGPGTRLTVL.

In this sample, this clonotype turned up many times. V usage is TRBV12-3 or TRBV12-4 and J usage is TRBJ2-3; 7 bases are a match to TRBD1. This CDR3 is built from 16 residues. V lost 5 bases and J lost 2; bases outside the gene matches: 10. The CDR3 sequence is CASSARDREHTDTQYF. The CDR3 coding sequence is TGTGCCAGCAGTGCTCGCGACAGGGAACACACAGATACGCAGTATTTT.

V usage is TRBV7-2 and J usage is TRBJ1-1; 8 positions agree with TRBD1. The CDR3 length is 15 residues. The V gene end was trimmed by 4 bases and the J gene end by 1 base; junction bases not matched to a gene: 5. In germline, CDR1 is SGHTA, CDR2 FQGNSA. CDR3 sequence: CASSSTGARNTEAFF. The DNA of the CDR3 is TGTGCCAGCAGCTCGACAGGGGCTAGGAACACTGAAGCTTTCTTT.

The chain recombines TRBV12-3 or TRBV12-4 with TRBJ2-3; 8 bases fit TRBD2. The V segment lost 7 bases and the J segment 5 bases; nucleotides outside the gene matches: 5. This CDR3 region has 13 residues. The CDR3 DNA reads as TGTGCCAGCACCCCGGGGGGGGGAGATACGCAGTATTTT. Its translation is CASTPGGGDTQYF.

This clonotype appeared a few times. The rearrangement links TRBV4-1 to TRBJ1-2; no clear D gene. The V gene lost 0 bases and the J gene lost 10 bases, with 18 bases spanning the gap. Germline lookup yields CDR1 MGHRA and CDR2 YSYEKL. The CDR3 has 15 residues. The DNA for the CDR3 is TGCGCCAGCAGCCAAGAGTACAAGCCTAATGGGAACTACACCTTC. This sequence encodes CASSQEYKPNGNYTF.

The chain has TRBV20-1 and TRBJ2-3; a possible D gene is TRBD2 (6 bases). The CDR3 covers 15 residues. V was clipped by 0 bases and J by 8 bases, with 18 bases between them. Germline assignment: CDR1 DFQATT and CDR2 SNEGSKA (reference sequence). In nucleotides, the CDR3 is TGCAGTGCTAGAGATCGTCCGGGAGTTTCCCCTACGCAGTATTTT. Its protein is CSARDRPGVSPTQYF.

A note on this clonotype: At one of its ends the junction is not consistent with the germline gene, which may arise from a read error. V usage is TRBV12-3 or TRBV12-4 and J usage is TRBJ1-5; D remains ambiguous. The CDR3 spans 13 residues. CDR3 DNA sequence: TGTGTCAGCAGGACCGGCGCAAATCAGCCCCAGCATTTT. Translating gives CVSRTGANQPQHF.